The rows below give T cell receptor beta chains drawn from one sample of a study of OX40 agonist ivuxolimab in advanced cancers. Here immunoSEQ multiplex PCR was the method, and the copy in TCRdb shows in-frame clones only, minus some. The sample carries 2,000 to 2,500 clones, about 80% recorded once. The sequenced sample was CD4+ or CD8+ T cells sorted from blood, obtained in a trial of the OX40 agonist ivuxolimab. Receptors were obtained from an adult with an advanced solid tumor such as melanoma, head and neck, liver or kidney cancer. The conserved cysteine and the conserved F or W are not part of the CDR3 here. A clone size is listed for some rows: how often the clone was seen (once, few, many), or a class if it is expanded.

abundance | j_gene | v_gene | CDR3aa
. | TRBJ2-4 | TRBV27 | ASSLYSGQLNIQY
. | TRBJ2-2 | TRBV28 | ASSPRVRVVRATGELF
. | TRBJ1-1 | TRBV28 | ASSLWTVNTEAF
few | TRBJ2-1 | TRBV27 | ASAVLGYNEQF
large | TRBJ1-2 | TRBV9 | ASSPLSRGPYYGYT
. | TRBJ2-7 | TRBV7-9 | ASSPSPAARGSPYEQY
. | TRBJ2-1 | TRBV7-2 | AIRGTRQINEQF
once | TRBJ2-7 | TRBV27 | ASSSKTSGFTYEQY
. | TRBJ1-5 | TRBV28 | ASSLSVGARFQPQH
. | TRBJ2-7 | TRBV18 | ASSTGWGEQY
once | TRBJ1-1 | TRBV5-6 | ASSLEGGRVSEAF
. | TRBJ1-2 | TRBV25-1 | ASSETHSGEQGYT
few | TRBJ2-1 | TRBV4-2 | ASSQVNEQF
. | TRBJ1-1 | TRBV4-1 | ASSQDRGVGGEAF
. | TRBJ2-5 | TRBV13 | ASSSSGGQETQY
. | TRBJ2-1 | TRBV20-1 | SAPYNEQF
. | TRBJ2-7 | TRBV28 | ASRDRDAYEQY
. | TRBJ1-1 | TRBV27 | ASSFGQRTEAF
. | TRBJ2-7 | TRBV11-2 | ASSLLTSGYEQY
. | TRBJ1-5 | TRBV10-2 | ASSAASSYSNQPQH